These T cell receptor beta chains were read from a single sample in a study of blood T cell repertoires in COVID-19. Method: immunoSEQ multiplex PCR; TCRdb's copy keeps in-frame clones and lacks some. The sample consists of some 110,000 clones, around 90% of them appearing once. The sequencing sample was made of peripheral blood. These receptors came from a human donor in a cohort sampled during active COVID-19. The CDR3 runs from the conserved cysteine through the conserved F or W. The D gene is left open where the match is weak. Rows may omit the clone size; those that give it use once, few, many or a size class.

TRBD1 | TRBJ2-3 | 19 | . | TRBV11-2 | TGTGCCAGCAGCTTAGTTAGACCTTCCTGGACAGGCGTCACAGATACGCAGTATTTT | CASSLVRPSWTGVTDTQYF
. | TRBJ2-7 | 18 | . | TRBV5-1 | TGCGCCAGCAGCTTGGGTACCGGCCGATCCAAGGGGCTCTACGAGCAGTACTTC | CASSLGTGRSKGLYEQYF
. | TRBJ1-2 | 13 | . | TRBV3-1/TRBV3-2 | TGTGCCAGCAGCCTCCAACCAGGGGAGGGCTACACCTTC | CASSLQPGEGYTF
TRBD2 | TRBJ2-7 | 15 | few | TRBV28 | TGTGCCAGCCTCAGCACCCCTAGCGGGAACTACGAGCAGTACTTC | CASLSTPSGNYEQYF
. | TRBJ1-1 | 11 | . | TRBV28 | TGTGCCAGCAGTTCGGTATTAGAAGCTTTCTTT | CASSSVLEAFF
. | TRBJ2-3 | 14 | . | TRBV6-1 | TGTGCCAGCAGTGAGCCAGGGAGCACAGATACGCAGTATTTT | CASSEPGSTDTQYF
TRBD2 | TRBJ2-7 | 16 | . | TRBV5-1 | TGCGCCAGCAGCTTGGTAGCGGGATTGGGCTCCTACGAGCAGTACTTC | CASSLVAGLGSYEQYF
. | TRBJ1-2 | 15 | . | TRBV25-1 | TGTGCCAGCAGTGAAGTAGGAGCCATTAACTATGGCTACACCTTC | CASSEVGAINYGYTF
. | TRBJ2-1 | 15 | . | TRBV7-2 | TGTGCCAGCAGCTTAACGGCGGGATCCTACAATGAGCAGTTCTTC | CASSLTAGSYNEQFF
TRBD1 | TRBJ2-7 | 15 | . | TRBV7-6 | TGTGCCAGCAGCAAACAAGACAGGGTGGAGAACGAGCAGTACTTC | CASSKQDRVENEQYF
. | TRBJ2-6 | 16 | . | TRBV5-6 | TGTGCCAGCAAACCTCGTGGGAGCTCTGGGGCCAACGTCCTGACTTTC | CASKPRGSSGANVLTF
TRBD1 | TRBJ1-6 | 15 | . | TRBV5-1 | TGCGCCAGCCACAACACAGGGGGCTCTGATTCACCCCTCCACTTT | CASHNTGGSDSPLHF
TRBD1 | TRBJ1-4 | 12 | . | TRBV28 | TGTGCCAGCAGCCGAGAGGACAGGGGCGGATTTTTT | CASSREDRGGFF
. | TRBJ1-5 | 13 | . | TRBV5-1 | TGCGCCAGCAGCGTGGCCCGGGGGCAGCCCCAGCATTTT | CASSVARGQPQHF
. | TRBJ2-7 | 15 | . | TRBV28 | TGTGCCAGCAGTTCGTTCTCCGGGACACCCTACGAGCAGTACTTC | CASSSFSGTPYEQYF
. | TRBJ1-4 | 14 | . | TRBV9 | TGTGCCAGCACCTTGACAGCAACTAATGAAAAACTGTTTTTT | CASTLTATNEKLFF
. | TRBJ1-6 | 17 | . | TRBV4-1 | TGCGCCAGCAGCCAAGAGACTAGATCAGGGTATAATTCACCCCTCCACTTT | CASSQETRSGYNSPLHF
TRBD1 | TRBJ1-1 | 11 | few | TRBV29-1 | TGCAGCGCGGGACAGACGGTTGAAGCTTTCTTT | CSAGQTVEAFF
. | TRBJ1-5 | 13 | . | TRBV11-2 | TGTGCCAGCAGCGCGAACAGCAATCAGCCCCAGCATTTT | CASSANSNQPQHF
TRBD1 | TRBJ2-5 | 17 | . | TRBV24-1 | TGTGCCACCAGGGGTAGACCGGGACAGGGGAACCAAGAGACCCAGTACTTC | CATRGRPGQGNQETQYF
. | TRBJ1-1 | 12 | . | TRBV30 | TGTGCCTGGGTTACAGCGAACACTGAAGCTTTCTTT | CAWVTANTEAFF
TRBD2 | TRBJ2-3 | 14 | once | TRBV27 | TGTGCCAGCTACTTGGCGGGGGGGTCCGATACGCAGTATTTT | CASYLAGGSDTQYF
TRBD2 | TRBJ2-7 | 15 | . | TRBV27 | TGTGCCAGCAGTTATGGGACTAGCGGGAGCGGAGAGCAGTACTTC | CASSYGTSGSGEQYF
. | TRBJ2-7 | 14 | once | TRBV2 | TGTGCCAAATCCAAGCAGGAGGGAGTCCACGAGCAGTACTTC | CAKSKQEGVHEQYF
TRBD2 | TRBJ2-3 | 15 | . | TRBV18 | TGTGCCAGCTCACCAGGACTAGGGGCAACAGATACGCAGTATTTT | CASSPGLGATDTQYF
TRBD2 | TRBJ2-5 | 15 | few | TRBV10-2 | TGCGCCAGCAGTTCTAGCGGGGGGGCCCGGGAGACCCAGTACTTC | CASSSSGGARETQYF
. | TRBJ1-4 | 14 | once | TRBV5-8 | TGTGCCAGCAGGTGGGGCAGAAGTAATGAAAAACTGTTTTTT | CASRWGRSNEKLFF
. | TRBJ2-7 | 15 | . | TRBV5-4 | TGTGCCAGCAGCAAGACTGGACTGAGCTCCTACGAGCAGTACTTC | CASSKTGLSSYEQYF
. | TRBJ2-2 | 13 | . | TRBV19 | TGTGCCAGTAGATTAGGGAGATCCGGGGAGCTGTTTTTT | CASRLGRSGELFF
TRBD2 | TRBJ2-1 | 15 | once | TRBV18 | TGTGCCAGCTCATCTAGCGGGAGCCTCTACAATGAGCAGTTCTTC | CASSSSGSLYNEQFF
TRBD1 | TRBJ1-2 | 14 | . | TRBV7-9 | TGTGCCAGCAGCGAAACAGGGGATGGCTATGGCTACACCTTC | CASSETGDGYGYTF
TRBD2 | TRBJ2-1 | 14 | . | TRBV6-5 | TGTGCCAGCGGGACGGGGGGGTTGTACAATGAGCAGTTCTTC | CASGTGGLYNEQFF
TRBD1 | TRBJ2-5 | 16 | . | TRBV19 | TGTGCCAGTAGTATAGGGGGGCAGGGGGTACAAGAGACCCAGTACTTC | CASSIGGQGVQETQYF
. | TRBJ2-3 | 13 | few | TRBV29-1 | TGCAGCGTTGATTTAGCCCTCTCCGATACGCAGTATTTT | CSVDLALSDTQYF
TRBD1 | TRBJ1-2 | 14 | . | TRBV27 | TGTGCCAGCAGTTTTCAGGGGGGTGACTATGGCTACACCTTC | CASSFQGGDYGYTF
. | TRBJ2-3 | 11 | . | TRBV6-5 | TGTGCCAGCAGACGGACAGATACGCAGTATTTT | CASRRTDTQYF
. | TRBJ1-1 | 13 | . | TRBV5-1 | TGCGCCAGCGGCCGACAAGGGGACACTGAAGCTTTCTTT | CASGRQGDTEAFF
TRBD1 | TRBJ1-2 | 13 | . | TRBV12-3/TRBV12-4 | TGTGCCAGCAGGGCAGGGGGCGCTTATGGCTACACCTTC | CASRAGGAYGYTF
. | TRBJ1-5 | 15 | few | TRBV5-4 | TGTGCCAGCAGCTTGGATGGCAGGGGCAATCAGCCCCAGCATTTT | CASSLDGRGNQPQHF
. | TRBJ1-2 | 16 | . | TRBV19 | TGTGCCAGTAGTATGTATCAAGGCGGGGGAAACTATGGCTACACCTTC | CASSMYQGGGNYGYTF
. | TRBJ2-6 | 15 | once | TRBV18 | TGTGCCAGCTCACCCTCAGGATCTGGGGCCAACGTCCTGACTTTC | CASSPSGSGANVLTF
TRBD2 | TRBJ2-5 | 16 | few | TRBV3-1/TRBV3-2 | TGTGCCAGCAGCCGAAGACTAGCGGGAGTGCGAGAGACCCAGTACTTC | CASSRRLAGVRETQYF
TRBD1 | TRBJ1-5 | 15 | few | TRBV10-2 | TGCGCCAGCGGCAGGGGGCGAGGGAGCAATCAGCCCCAGCATTTT | CASGRGRGSNQPQHF
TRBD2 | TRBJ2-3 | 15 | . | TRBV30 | TGTGCCTGGAGTAACGGGGGGGGGCTCACAGATACGCAGTATTTT | CAWSNGGGLTDTQYF
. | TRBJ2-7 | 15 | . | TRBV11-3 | TGTGCCAGCGCTACAGTTTCAGGGTTCTCCTACGAGCAGTACTTC | CASATVSGFSYEQYF
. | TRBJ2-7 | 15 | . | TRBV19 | TGTGCCAGTAGCCAATGGGGCCACACGGACTACGAGCAGTACTTC | CASSQWGHTDYEQYF
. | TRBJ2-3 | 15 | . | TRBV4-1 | TGCGCCAGCAGCCAAGATTCCCTACGGGCAGATACGCAGTATTTT | CASSQDSLRADTQYF
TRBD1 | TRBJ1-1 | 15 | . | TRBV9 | TGTGCCAGCAGCTTAGCACAGGGGGCTCAGTCTGAAGCTTTCTTT | CASSLAQGAQSEAFF
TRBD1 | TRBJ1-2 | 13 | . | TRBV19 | TGTGCCACCCTCCGACGGGACAGGGAAAGCTACACCTTC | CATLRRDRESYTF
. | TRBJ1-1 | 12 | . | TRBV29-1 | TGCAGCGTTGAAAACAGGAACACTGAAGCTTTCTTT | CSVENRNTEAFF
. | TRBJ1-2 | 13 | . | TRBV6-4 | TGTGCCAGCAGTTCGTCGGGGGAGGTTGGCTACACCTTC | CASSSSGEVGYTF